This TCR beta chain was profiled in a study of neurological immune-mediated disorders. From germline, CDR1 is SGHTA and CDR2 FQGTGA. This CDR3 region has 14 residues. V was pared by 2 bases and J by 5 bases, with 7 bases between. In this sample, this clonotype turned up many times. TCRdb ran MiXCR on the 5' RACE reads and lists one entry per CDR3 protein. The sample contains roughly 100,000 distinct CDR3 sequences, around 3.3% of which appear only once. The sequence was collected from a woman aged 18-29 years with multiple sclerosis. V and J are TRBV7-3 and TRBJ1-6, with a tentative D call TRBD1 (5 bases). The sample taken for sequencing was PBMCs. The CDR3 DNA follows: TGTGCCAGCAGCTTACAGGGAGATAATTCACCCCTCCACTTT. Translated: CASSLQGDNSPLHF. The full variable domain, its missing parts supplied by reference TRBV7-3 and TRBJ1-6, is GAGVSQTPSNKVTEKGKYVELRCDPISGHTALYWYRQSLGQGPEFLIYFQGTGAADDSGLPNDRFFAVRPEGSVSTLKIQRTERGDSAVYLCASSLQGDNSPLHFGNGTRLTVT.